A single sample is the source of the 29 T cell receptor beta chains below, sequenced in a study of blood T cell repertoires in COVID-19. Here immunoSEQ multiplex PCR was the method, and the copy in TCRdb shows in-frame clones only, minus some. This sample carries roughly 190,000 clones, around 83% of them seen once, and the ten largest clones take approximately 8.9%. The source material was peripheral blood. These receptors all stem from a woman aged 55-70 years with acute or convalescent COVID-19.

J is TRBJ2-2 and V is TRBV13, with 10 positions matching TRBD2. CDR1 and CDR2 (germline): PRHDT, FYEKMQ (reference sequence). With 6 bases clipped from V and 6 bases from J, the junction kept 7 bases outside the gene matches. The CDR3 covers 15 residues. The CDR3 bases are TGTGCCAGCAGTTATAGCGGGAGGCCTGCCGGGGAGCTGTTTTTT. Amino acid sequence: CASSYSGRPAGELFF.

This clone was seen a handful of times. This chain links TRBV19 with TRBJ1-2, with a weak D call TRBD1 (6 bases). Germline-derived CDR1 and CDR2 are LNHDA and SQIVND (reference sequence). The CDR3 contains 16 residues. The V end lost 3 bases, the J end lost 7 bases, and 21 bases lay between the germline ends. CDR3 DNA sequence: TGTGCCAGTAGTATCCTCTTTGGGGGGGCGCAGAGTGGCTACACCTTC. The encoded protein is CASSILFGGAQSGYTF.

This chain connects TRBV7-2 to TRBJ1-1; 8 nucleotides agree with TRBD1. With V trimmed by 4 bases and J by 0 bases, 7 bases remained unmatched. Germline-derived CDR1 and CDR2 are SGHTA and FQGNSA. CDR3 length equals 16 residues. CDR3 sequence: CASSWMTGALNTEAFF. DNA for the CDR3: TGTGCCAGCAGCTGGATGACAGGGGCCTTGAACACTGAAGCTTTCTTT. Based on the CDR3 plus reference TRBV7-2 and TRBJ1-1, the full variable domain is GAGVSQSPSNKVTEKGKDVELRCDPISGHTALYWYRQSLGQGLEFLIYFQGNSAPDKSGLPSDRFSAERTGGSVSTLTIQRTQQEDSAVYLCASSWMTGALNTEAFFGQGTRLTVV.

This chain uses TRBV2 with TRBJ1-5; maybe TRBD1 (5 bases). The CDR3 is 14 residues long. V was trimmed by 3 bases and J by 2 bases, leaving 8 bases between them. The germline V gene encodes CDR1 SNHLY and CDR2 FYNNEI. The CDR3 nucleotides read TGTGCCAGCAGTGACTTACAGGGCAATCAGCCCCAGCATTTT. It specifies CASSDLQGNQPQHF.

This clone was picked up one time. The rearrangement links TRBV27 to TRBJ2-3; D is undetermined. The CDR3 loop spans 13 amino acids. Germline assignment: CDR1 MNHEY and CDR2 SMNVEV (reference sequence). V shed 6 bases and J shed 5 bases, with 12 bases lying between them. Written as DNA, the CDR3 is TGTGCCAGCAGGTCTGCCAACTTAGATACGCAGTATTTT. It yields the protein CASRSANLDTQYF.

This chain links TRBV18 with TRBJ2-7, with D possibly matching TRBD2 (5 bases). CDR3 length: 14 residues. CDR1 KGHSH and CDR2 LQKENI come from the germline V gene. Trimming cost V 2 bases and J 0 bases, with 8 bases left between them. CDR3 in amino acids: CASSPGSISYEQYF. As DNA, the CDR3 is TGTGCCAGCTCACCAGGGAGCATCTCCTACGAGCAGTACTTC.

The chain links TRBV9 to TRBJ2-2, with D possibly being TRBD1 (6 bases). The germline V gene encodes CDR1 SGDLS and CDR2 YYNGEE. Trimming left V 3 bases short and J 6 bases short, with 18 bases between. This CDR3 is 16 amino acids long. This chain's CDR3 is CASSGRATPGAGELFF. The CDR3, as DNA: TGTGCCAGCAGCGGACGTGCGACCCCAGGGGCCGGGGAGCTGTTTTTT.

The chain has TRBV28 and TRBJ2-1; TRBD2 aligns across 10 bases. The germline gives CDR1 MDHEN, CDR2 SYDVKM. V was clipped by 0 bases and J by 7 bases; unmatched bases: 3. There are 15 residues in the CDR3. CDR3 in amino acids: CASSLWLAGVNEQFF. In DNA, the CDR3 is TGTGCCAGCAGTTTATGGCTAGCGGGAGTTAATGAGCAGTTCTTC.

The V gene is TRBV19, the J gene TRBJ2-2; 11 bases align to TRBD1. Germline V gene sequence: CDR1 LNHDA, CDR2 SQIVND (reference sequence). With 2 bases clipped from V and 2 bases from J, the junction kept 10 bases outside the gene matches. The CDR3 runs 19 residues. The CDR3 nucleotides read TGTGCCAGTAGTATATGGGGACGGGGACAGGGGGGAAACACCGGGGAGCTGTTTTTT. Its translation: CASSIWGRGQGGNTGELFF.

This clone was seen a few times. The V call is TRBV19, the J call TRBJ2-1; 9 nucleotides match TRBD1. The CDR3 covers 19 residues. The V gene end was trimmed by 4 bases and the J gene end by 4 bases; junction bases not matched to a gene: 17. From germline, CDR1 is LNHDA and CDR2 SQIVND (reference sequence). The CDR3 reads CASSKLLSIDRGLYNEQFF. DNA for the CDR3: TGTGCCAGTAGTAAGCTACTCTCTATCGACAGGGGGTTATACAATGAGCAGTTCTTC.

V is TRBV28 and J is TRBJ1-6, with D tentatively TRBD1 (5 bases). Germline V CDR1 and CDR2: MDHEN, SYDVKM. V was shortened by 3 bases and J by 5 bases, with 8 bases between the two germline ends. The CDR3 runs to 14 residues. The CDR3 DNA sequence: TGTGCCAGCAGTTTTTGGGGGGATAATTCACCCCTCCACTTT. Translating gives CASSFWGDNSPLHF.

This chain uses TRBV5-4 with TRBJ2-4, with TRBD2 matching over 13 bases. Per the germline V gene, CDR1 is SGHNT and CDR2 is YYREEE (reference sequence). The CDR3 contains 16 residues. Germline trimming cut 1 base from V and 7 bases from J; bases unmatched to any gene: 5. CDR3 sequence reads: CASSLPSGLAGNIQYF. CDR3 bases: TGTGCCAGCAGCTTGCCTTCGGGACTAGCGGGGAACATTCAGTACTTC.

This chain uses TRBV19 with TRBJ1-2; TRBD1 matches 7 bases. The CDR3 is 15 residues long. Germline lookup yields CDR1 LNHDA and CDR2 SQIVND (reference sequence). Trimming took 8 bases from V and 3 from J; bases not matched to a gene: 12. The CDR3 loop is CASYKTYGQDYGYTF. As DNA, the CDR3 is TGTGCCAGTTACAAGACCTACGGACAGGACTATGGCTACACCTTC.

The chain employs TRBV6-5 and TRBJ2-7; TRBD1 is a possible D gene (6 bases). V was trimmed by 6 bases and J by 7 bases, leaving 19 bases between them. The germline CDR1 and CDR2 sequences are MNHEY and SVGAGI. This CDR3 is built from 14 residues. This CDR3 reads CASSLHREAWEQYF. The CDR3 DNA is TGTGCCAGCAGCCTACACAGGGAAGCGTGGGAGCAGTACTTC.

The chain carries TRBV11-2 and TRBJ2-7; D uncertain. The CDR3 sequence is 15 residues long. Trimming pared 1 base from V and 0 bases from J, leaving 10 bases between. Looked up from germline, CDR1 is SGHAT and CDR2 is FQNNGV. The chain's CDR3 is CASSLVSVRSYEQYF. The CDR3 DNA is TGTGCCAGCAGCTTAGTATCTGTGCGCTCCTACGAGCAGTACTTC.

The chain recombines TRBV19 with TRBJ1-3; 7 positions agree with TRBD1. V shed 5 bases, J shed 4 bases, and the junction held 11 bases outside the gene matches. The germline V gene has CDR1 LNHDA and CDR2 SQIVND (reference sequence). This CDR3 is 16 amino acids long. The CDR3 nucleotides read TGTGCCAGTAGTGCCAAAAGGGACAGCGGGGGAAACACCATATATTTT. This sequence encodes CASSAKRDSGGNTIYF.

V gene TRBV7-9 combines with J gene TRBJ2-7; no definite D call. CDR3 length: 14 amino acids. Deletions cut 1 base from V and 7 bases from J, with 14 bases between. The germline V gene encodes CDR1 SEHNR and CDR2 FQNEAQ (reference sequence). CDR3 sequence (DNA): TGTGCCAGCAGCTTAGAAACGGGTCTGTGGGAGCAGTACTTC. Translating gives CASSLETGLWEQYF.

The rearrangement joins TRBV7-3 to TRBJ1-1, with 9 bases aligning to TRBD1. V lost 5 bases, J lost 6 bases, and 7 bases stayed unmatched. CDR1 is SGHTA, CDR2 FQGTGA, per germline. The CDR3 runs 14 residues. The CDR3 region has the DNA TGTGCCAGCAGCAACGGACAGGGGATCGCTGAAGCTTTCTTT. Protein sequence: CASSNGQGIAEAFF.

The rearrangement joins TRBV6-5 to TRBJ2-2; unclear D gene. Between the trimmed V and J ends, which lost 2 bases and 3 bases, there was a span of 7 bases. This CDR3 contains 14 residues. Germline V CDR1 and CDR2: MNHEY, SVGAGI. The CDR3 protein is CASSYGQHTGELFF. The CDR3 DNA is TGTGCCAGCAGTTACGGGCAACACACCGGGGAGCTGTTTTTT.

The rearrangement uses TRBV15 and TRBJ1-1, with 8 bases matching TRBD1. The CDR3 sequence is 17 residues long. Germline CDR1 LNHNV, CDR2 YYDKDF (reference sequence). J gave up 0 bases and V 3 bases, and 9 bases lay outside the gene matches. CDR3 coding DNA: TGTGCCACCAGCAGGCTTGACAGGGGCCGCGTGAACACTGAAGCTTTCTTT. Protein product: CATSRLDRGRVNTEAFF.

The CDR3 coding sequence is TGTGCCACAACACGTACCCCCGGGGAGCTGTTTTTT. This sequence encodes CATTRTPGELFF. J is TRBJ2-2 and V is TRBV19; D call uncertain. Germline CDR1 and CDR2: LNHDA and SQIVND (reference sequence). V was cut by 10 bases and J by 6 bases, with 12 bases left in between. This CDR3 has 12 amino acids.

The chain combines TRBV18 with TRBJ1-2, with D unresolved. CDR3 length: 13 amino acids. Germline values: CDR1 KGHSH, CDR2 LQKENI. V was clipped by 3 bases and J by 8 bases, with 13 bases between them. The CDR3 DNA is TGTGCCAGCTCACCCACGGCCGGGAGAGGCTACACCTTC. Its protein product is CASSPTAGRGYTF.

The CDR3 here is CASSGQGNSPLHF. The CDR3 DNA reads TGTGCCAGCAGCGGACAGGGGAATTCACCCCTCCACTTT. V is TRBV6-5 and J is TRBJ1-6, with 9 positions matching TRBD1. Germline loops: CDR1 MNHEY, CDR2 SVGAGI. The CDR3 is 13 amino acids. The V segment lost 6 bases and the J segment 7 bases; nucleotides outside the gene matches: 1.

This CDR3 is CATSVPQGRSPEQYF. For the CDR3, the DNA is TGTGCCACCTCAGTCCCCCAGGGGCGGTCCCCCGAGCAGTACTTC. This rearrangement joins TRBV28 to TRBJ2-7, with a weak D call TRBD1 (6 bases). Germline V gene sequence: CDR1 MDHEN, CDR2 SYDVKM. V was pared by 10 bases and J by 6 bases, with 25 bases between. This CDR3 is 15 amino acids long.

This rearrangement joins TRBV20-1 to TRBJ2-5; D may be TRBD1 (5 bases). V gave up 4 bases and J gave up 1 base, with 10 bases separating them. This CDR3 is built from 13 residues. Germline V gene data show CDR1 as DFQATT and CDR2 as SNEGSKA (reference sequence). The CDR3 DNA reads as TGCAGTGCTATTGAGCAGGGCCAAGAGACCCAGTACTTC. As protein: CSAIEQGQETQYF.

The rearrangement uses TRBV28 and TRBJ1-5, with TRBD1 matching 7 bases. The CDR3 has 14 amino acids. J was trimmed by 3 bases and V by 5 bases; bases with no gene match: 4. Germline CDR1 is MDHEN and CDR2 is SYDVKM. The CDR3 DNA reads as TGTGCCAGCAGTAAGACAGGGCCCAATCAGCCCCAGCATTTT. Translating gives CASSKTGPNQPQHF.

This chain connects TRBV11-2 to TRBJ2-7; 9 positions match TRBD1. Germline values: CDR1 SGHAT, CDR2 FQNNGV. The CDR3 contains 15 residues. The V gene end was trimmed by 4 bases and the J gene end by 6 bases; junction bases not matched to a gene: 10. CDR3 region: CASSSRGTTGGEQYV. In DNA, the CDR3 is TGTGCCAGCAGCTCCCGGGGCACGACAGGGGGCGAGCAGTACGTC.

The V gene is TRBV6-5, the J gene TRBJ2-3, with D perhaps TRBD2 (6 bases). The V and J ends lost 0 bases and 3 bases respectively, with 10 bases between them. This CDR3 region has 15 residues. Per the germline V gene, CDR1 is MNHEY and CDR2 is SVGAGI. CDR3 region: CASSYSTGVTDTQYF. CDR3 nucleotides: TGTGCCAGCAGTTACTCGACGGGAGTTACAGATACGCAGTATTTT.

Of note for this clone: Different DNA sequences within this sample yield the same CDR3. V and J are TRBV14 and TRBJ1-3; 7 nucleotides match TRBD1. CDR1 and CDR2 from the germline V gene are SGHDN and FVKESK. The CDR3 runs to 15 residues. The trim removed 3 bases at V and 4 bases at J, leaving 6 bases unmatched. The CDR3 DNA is TGTGCCAGCAGCCAGAGACAGGGATCAGGAAACACCATATATTTT. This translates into CASSQRQGSGNTIYF.